The next 21 T cell receptor beta chains were all read from a single sample in a study of blood T cell repertoires in COVID-19. The method was immunoSEQ multiplex PCR; TCRdb's version includes in-frame clones alone and lacks a portion of them. Among approximately 300,000 clones listed, around four fifths were seen once. The specimen was peripheral blood. The receptors derive from a woman aged 45-60 years with active or convalescent COVID-19.

J is TRBJ1-3 and V is TRBV5-1, with a tentative D call TRBD1 (5 bases). This CDR3 region has 15 residues. From germline, CDR1 is SGHRS and CDR2 YFSETQ. The V end lost 0 bases, the J end lost 4 bases, and 11 bases lay between the germline ends. This CDR3 reads CASSLVQGPGNTIYF. The CDR3 DNA is TGCGCCAGCAGCTTGGTTCAGGGCCCAGGAAACACCATATATTTT.

This clone was counted once. The V gene is TRBV19, the J gene TRBJ2-1, with D perhaps matching TRBD1 (6 bases). CDR3 length: 15 amino acids. CDR1 and CDR2 from the germline V gene are LNHDA and SQIVND (reference sequence). With 0 bases removed from V and 7 bases from J, the gap between germline ends came to 13 bases. The CDR3 region is CASSIDQGRGNEQFF. CDR3 DNA: TGTGCCAGTAGTATAGATCAGGGTAGGGGGAATGAGCAGTTCTTC.

This clone was counted a single time. The chain joins TRBV25-1 to TRBJ1-6; the D gene is possibly TRBD1 (6 bases). Germline V CDR1 and CDR2: MGHDK, SYGVNS. The CDR3 has 14 residues. The ends were cut back, 4 bases at V and 4 bases at J, with 8 bases in the middle. CDR3 residues: CASSVGQYNSPLHF. The DNA of the CDR3 is TGTGCCAGCAGTGTAGGACAGTATAATTCACCCCTCCACTTT. Full variable domain (missing parts from reference TRBV25-1 and TRBJ1-6): EADIYQTPRYLVIGTGKKITLECSQTMGHDKMYWYQQDPGMELHLIHYSYGVNSTEKGDLSSESTVSRIRTEHFPLTLESARPSHTSQYLCASSVGQYNSPLHFGNGTRLTVT.

CDR3 region: CASNLLQAYGYTF. Here the CDR3 DNA reads TGTGCCAGCAACCTCCTTCAGGCGTATGGCTACACCTTC. The V gene is TRBV6-5, the J gene TRBJ1-2, with D hard to call. CDR1 MNHEY and CDR2 SVGAGI come from the germline V gene. CDR3 length: 13 residues. Trimming shortened V by 7 bases and J by 5 bases, and 14 bases separated the two germline ends.

The genes are TRBV18 and TRBJ1-1, with unresolved D. The CDR3 loop spans 16 amino acids. V shed 4 bases and J shed 2 bases, with 17 bases lying between them. CDR1 KGHSH and CDR2 LQKENI come from the germline V gene. The CDR3 sequence: CASSQTYRRRNTEAFF. The CDR3 DNA reads as TGTGCCAGCTCACAAACCTACCGACGGAGAAACACTGAAGCTTTCTTT.

The chain combines TRBV7-2 with TRBJ2-7, with 13 bases fitting TRBD2. Germline V gene data show CDR1 as SGHTA and CDR2 as FQGNSA. The CDR3 runs to 15 residues. The junction had 8 bases not matched to a gene; V was cut back by 5 bases and J by 7 bases. The CDR3 loop reads CASSPGLAGWGEQYF. The CDR3 bases are TGTGCCAGCAGCCCGGGACTAGCGGGATGGGGGGAGCAGTACTTC.

The chain uses TRBV6-5 and TRBJ1-2; the D gene is possibly TRBD1 (5 bases). The germline V gene has CDR1 MNHEY and CDR2 SVGAGI. V lost 8 bases and J lost 2, with 12 bases in between. This CDR3 is built from 13 residues. The DNA of the CDR3 is TGTGCCAGCGGACCCCGACAGAACTATGGCTACACCTTC. Its translation is CASGPRQNYGYTF.

The rearrangement joins TRBV2 to TRBJ1-5; TRBD1 might be the D (5 bases). V was shortened by 7 bases and J by 0 bases, with 7 bases between the two germline ends. CDR1 SNHLY and CDR2 FYNNEI come from the germline V gene. This CDR3 is built from 13 residues. CDR3 loop: CASIDSSNQPQHF. The CDR3 bases are TGTGCCAGCATTGACAGTAGCAATCAGCCCCAGCATTTT. Full variable domain (missing parts from reference TRBV2 and TRBJ1-5): EPEVTQTPSHQVTQMGQEVILRCVPISNHLYFYWYRQILGQKVEFLVSFYNNEISEKSEIFDDQFSVERPDGSNFTLKIRSTKLEDSAMYFCASIDSSNQPQHFGDGTRLSIL.

The chain is built from TRBV28 and TRBJ2-3; possible D gene TRBD2, 6 bases. CDR3 size: 15 residues. The germline V gene encodes CDR1 MDHEN and CDR2 SYDVKM. V lost 6 bases to trimming and J lost 0 bases, with 13 bases between them. CDR3 in DNA: TGTGCCAGCAGGAAAGTGGGGGGTAGCACAGATACGCAGTATTTT. Its protein product is CASRKVGGSTDTQYF.

The DNA of the CDR3 is TGCGCCAGCACGCCACTTGGGAGGGAGACCTACAATGAGCAGTTCTTC. Translation gives CASTPLGRETYNEQFF. The chain employs TRBV5-1 and TRBJ2-1, with 7 positions matching TRBD2. The ends lost 6 bases at V and 2 bases at J; junction bases unmatched: 11. The CDR3 loop spans 16 amino acids. Per germline, CDR1 SGHRS and CDR2 YFSETQ.

In its sample, this clone was seen many times. Other DNA sequences of this sample code for an identical CDR3. The chain carries TRBV19 and TRBJ1-1; D remains ambiguous. Trimming took 0 bases from V and 0 from J, leaving 5 bases between them. The CDR3 has 14 residues. Germline assignment: CDR1 LNHDA and CDR2 SQIVND (reference sequence). Here the CDR3 reads CASSIDSVNTEAFF. Written as DNA, the CDR3 is TGTGCCAGTAGTATAGATTCCGTGAACACTGAAGCTTTCTTT.

V and J are TRBV4-2 and TRBJ2-1; D remains unclear. This CDR3 has 15 residues. With 3 bases removed from V and 8 bases from J, the gap between germline ends came to 17 bases. Germline-derived CDR1 and CDR2 are LGHNA and YNFKEQ. The DNA for the CDR3 is TGTGCCAGCAGCCAGCAAACTCAGGCCGCCGATGAGCAGTTCTTC. It encodes CASSQQTQAADEQFF.

The J gene is TRBJ1-4, the V gene TRBV3-1 (or the pseudogene TRBV3-2), with TRBD1 matching 7 bases. Trimming at V came to 4 bases and at J to 7 bases, leaving 3 bases not matched to a gene. This CDR3 has 13 residues. Germline CDR1 is LGHDT and CDR2 is YNNKEL (reference sequence). CDR3 loop: CASSPRDSEKLFF. The CDR3 DNA reads as TGTGCCAGCAGCCCCCGGGACAGTGAAAAACTGTTTTTT.

V and J are TRBV4-1 and TRBJ1-2; 9 positions agree with TRBD1. Looked up from germline, CDR1 is MGHRA and CDR2 is YSYEKL. The CDR3 is made up of 16 amino acids. The V segment lost 1 base and the J segment 7 bases; nucleotides outside the gene matches: 10. In DNA form, the CDR3 reads TGCGCCAGCAGCCAAGGGTTGCCCCGGGGACAGGGTGGCTACACCTTC. The encoded protein is CASSQGLPRGQGGYTF.

The rearrangement joins TRBV19 to TRBJ1-5, with D unclear. Germline V lookup: CDR1 LNHDA, CDR2 SQIVND (reference sequence). CDR3 length: 12 amino acids. Trimming stripped 2 bases from V and 9 bases from J, with 8 bases between. CDR3 protein: CASSIFELPQHF. The CDR3, as DNA: TGTGCCAGTAGTATATTTGAGTTGCCCCAGCATTTT.

The V and J genes are TRBV11-2 and TRBJ2-5, with 7 bases that match TRBD2. This CDR3 contains 15 residues. Germline lookup yields CDR1 SGHAT and CDR2 FQNNGV. V gave up 7 bases and J gave up 5 bases; unmatched junction bases: 13. This CDR3 reads CASTLRAGEGETQYF. CDR3 DNA: TGTGCCAGCACCCTTAGGGCGGGGGAAGGGGAGACCCAGTACTTC.

In regard to this clone: The same CDR3 can be traced to other DNA sequences in this sample. This sequence joins TRBV5-1 and TRBJ1-2; 7 nucleotides agree with TRBD1. J gave up 3 bases and V 0 bases, and 2 bases lay outside the gene matches. Germline CDR1 and CDR2: SGHRS and YFSETQ. The CDR3 contains 14 residues. The CDR3 region is CASSLGDRDYGYTF. The CDR3 DNA sequence: TGCGCCAGCAGCTTGGGAGACAGGGACTATGGCTACACCTTC.

This clone has just one count. The rearrangement uses TRBV11-2 and TRBJ2-1; the D gene is possibly TRBD2 (6 bases). Trimming stripped 3 bases from V and 10 bases from J, with 13 bases between. The germline V gene has CDR1 SGHAT and CDR2 FQNNGV. The CDR3 contains 13 residues. CDR3 protein: CASSLVNAGEQFF. CDR3 nucleotide sequence: TGTGCCAGCAGCTTGGTGAACGCGGGAGAGCAGTTCTTC. Filled out from reference TRBV11-2 and TRBJ2-1, the complete variable domain reads EAGVAQSPRYKIIEKRQSVAFWCNPISGHATLYWYQQILGQGPKLLIQFQNNGVVDDSQLPKDRFSAERLKGVDSTLKIQPAKLEDSAVYLCASSLVNAGEQFFGPGTRLTVL.

The J gene is TRBJ2-1, the V gene TRBV24-1; 10 nucleotides agree with TRBD2. Trimming cost V 4 bases and J 0 bases; bases outside gene matches: 11. CDR3 length equals 19 residues. CDR1 and CDR2 (germline): KGHDR, SFDVKD. CDR3: CATSDWTSGVRSSYNEQFF. The DNA for the CDR3 is TGTGCCACCAGTGACTGGACTAGCGGAGTTAGAAGCTCCTACAATGAGCAGTTCTTC.

The genes are TRBV29-1 and TRBJ1-6, with a weak D call TRBD1 (6 bases). Trimming cost V 8 bases and J 7 bases, with 15 bases left between them. This CDR3 has 13 residues. Per germline, CDR1 SQVTM and CDR2 ANQGSEA. The CDR3 protein is CSTQDSPNSPLHF. In nucleotides, the CDR3 is TGCAGCACGCAGGACAGTCCGAATTCACCCCTCCACTTT.

The chain uses TRBV11-2 and TRBJ2-7; 7 bases are shared with TRBD1. J gave up 3 bases and V 5 bases, and 4 bases lay outside the gene matches. This CDR3 contains 13 residues. Germline-derived CDR1 and CDR2 are SGHAT and FQNNGV. The CDR3 reads CASSQTGVYEQYF. CDR3 coding DNA: TGTGCCAGCAGCCAAACAGGGGTCTACGAGCAGTACTTC.